The 7 T cell receptor beta chains reported below all come from one sample, sequenced in a study of CD8+ T cells in alopecia areata. Once RNA had been extracted, it was reverse transcribed into cDNA to act as the sequencing template. Only in-frame clones appear in the TCRdb table, and some are missing; sequencing was by immunoSEQ multiplex PCR. The data show about 190,000 clones, 55% to 70% seen once. Noted treatment: oral pan-JAK inhibitor, 5-10 mg twice daily. Sample: CD4+ T cells sorted from blood, taken at week 4, from a patient treated with tofacitinib. Receptors originate from a human donor with alopecia areata.

CDR3 nucleotides: TGTGCCAGCACGAAGGACGGAGCCTACAATGAGCAGTTCTTC. Encoded protein: CASTKDGAYNEQFF. The chain uses TRBV6-1 and TRBJ2-1, with D hard to call. Germline lookup yields CDR1 MNHNS and CDR2 SASEGT. The CDR3 is 14 residues long. V lost 7 bases and J 2 bases, leaving 12 bases between the germline ends.

The V call is TRBV5-6, the J call TRBJ1-2; TRBD1 aligns across 7 bases. The germline CDR1 and CDR2 sequences are SGHDT and YYEEEE. The V and J ends lost 0 bases and 1 base, in that order; junction bases with no gene match: 9. The CDR3 covers 17 residues. As DNA, the CDR3 is TGTGCCAGCAGCTTGGGAGGGGGCAGCCCTGTTAACTATGGCTACACCTTC. Protein sequence: CASSLGGGSPVNYGYTF.

This chain joins TRBV15 and TRBJ1-2; maybe TRBD1 (5 bases). With 0 bases removed from V and 5 bases from J, the gap between germline ends came to 13 bases. This CDR3 is built from 15 residues. The germline V gene encodes CDR1 LNHNV and CDR2 YYDKDF (reference sequence). CDR3 loop: CATSRDGDSSYGYTF. The CDR3 DNA is TGTGCCACCAGCAGAGATGGTGACAGTTCATATGGCTACACCTTC.

The J gene is TRBJ2-7, the V gene TRBV2; a weak D match, TRBD2 (5 bases). Deletions cut 1 base from V and 3 bases from J, with 7 bases between. CDR1 is SNHLY, CDR2 FYNNEI, per germline. This CDR3 has 13 residues. CDR3 protein: CASSEGGFYEQYF. The CDR3 region has the DNA TGTGCCAGCAGTGAAGGAGGGTTCTACGAGCAGTACTTC.

The J gene is TRBJ1-4, the V gene TRBV9, with a weak D call TRBD1 (6 bases). The length of the CDR3 is 14 residues. The germline V gene encodes CDR1 SGDLS and CDR2 YYNGEE. Between the trimmed V and J ends, which lost 3 bases and 5 bases, there was a span of 11 bases. The CDR3 sequence: CASSGDRFNEKLFF. CDR3 coding DNA: TGTGCCAGCAGCGGCGACAGGTTCAATGAAAAACTGTTTTTT.

The chain combines TRBV15 with TRBJ1-2, with D possibly matching TRBD1 (5 bases). The CDR3 is made up of 14 amino acids. Trimming took off 0 bases at V and 8 bases at J, with 13 bases between the two ends. Germline V CDR1 and CDR2: LNHNV, YYDKDF (reference sequence). CDR3 nucleotides: TGTGCCACCAGCAGAGATCGGGACTTAGCGGGCTACACCTTC. It encodes CATSRDRDLAGYTF. Looking up the rest from reference TRBV15 and TRBJ1-2 gives the full variable domain: DAMVIQNPRYQVTQFGKPVTLSCSQTLNHNVMYWYQQKSSQAPKLLFHYYDKDFNNEADTPDNFQSRRPNTSFCFLDIRSPGLGDTAMYLCATSRDRDLAGYTFGSGTRLTVV.

The rearrangement joins TRBV29-1 to TRBJ1-1, with D unclear. In germline, CDR1 is SQVTM, CDR2 ANQGSEA. Trimming left V 2 bases short and J 5 bases short, with 12 bases between. This CDR3 contains 13 residues. The CDR3 region is CSVEPLRRTEAFF. CDR3 DNA sequence: TGCAGCGTTGAACCTCTTCGGAGAACTGAAGCTTTCTTT.